This T cell receptor beta chain was recorded in a study of tumor-infiltrating lymphocytes in primary liver carcinoma. For this clonotype: Mismatch with germline at one junction end may stem from a read error.

Co-extraction yielded RNA and DNA from around 20-30 mg of unsorted bulk tissue. The CDR3 loop spans 14 amino acids. Using a constant-region primer together with ProtoScript II reverse transcriptase, TCR beta cDNA was made from around 0.55 ug of total RNA. Three rounds of nested multiplex PCR with slightly modified ARM-PCR produced TCR beta libraries. The opening two PCR rounds, around 11 cycles each, paired TRBV1-TRBV30 forward primers with a C-beta reverse primer. TCRdb re-analysed the multiplex PCR reads in MiXCR, keeping a single row per CDR3 protein. Here the sample spans 100,000 or so distinct CDR3 sequences, around 80% being singletons.

Sequencing was carried out using liver tumor tissue from sampling region 3. Subset in this sample: tumor region T3, left-lateral pole. The rearrangement joins TRBV12-3 or TRBV12-4 to TRBJ1-3, with D perhaps TRBD1 (6 bases). This clonotype was obtained from a man between 35 and 55 years old with primary liver carcinoma and hepatitis B virus infection. CDR3 protein: CASSIQGSGNTIHF. CDR3 sequence (DNA): TGTGCCAGTAGTATACAGGGCTCTGGAAACACCATACATTTT.